This T cell receptor beta chain was retrieved from a study of cytomegalovirus exposure and HLA in healthy donors. CDR3 length equals 13 residues. The germline gives CDR1 SGHTA, CDR2 FQGTGA. V was trimmed by 2 bases and J by 2 bases, leaving 5 bases between them. This clone was detected only once. Its antigen is not known. Regarding the study as a whole: Researchers reported in a later analysis that a missense DCLRE1C variant was tied to TCR beta V- and J-gene trimming. Earlier analysis found most TCR beta V segments productive about 87% or about 30% of the time.

In the PCR, 60 Vbeta and 13 Jbeta primers were used. Some clones are missing from TCRdb's copy, which holds only in-frame ones; the method was immunoSEQ multiplex PCR. The sample consists of 90,000 to 130,000 clones, 70% to 85% of them appearing once. The sequenced sample was PBMCs. This chain uses TRBV7-3 with TRBJ2-3, with no clear D. This receptor was obtained from a man aged 25 to 45 in good health and CMV-seropositive. The CDR3 DNA sequence: TGTGCCAGCAGCTTAGGAGACACAGATACGCAGTATTTT. Protein product: CASSLGDTDTQYF.